The T cell receptor beta chain under discussion was sequenced for a study of T cell responses to AZD1222 COVID-19 vaccine. This CDR3 spans 12 amino acids. Trimming removed 3 bases from V and 2 bases from J, with 4 bases in between. The method was immunoSEQ multiplex PCR; TCRdb's version includes in-frame clones alone and lacks a portion of them. The sample gives 100,000 to 150,000 clones, 75% to 90% of which show up once; roughly 4.4% is in the top ten. Study-level points and caveats: Mostly white British, mostly female donors; authors suggested clonal diversity may be underestimated. At 160-218 and 743-854, vaccine-associated CD4 TCRs were dominant, and they spanned spike.

A word on this clone: Its antigen is not known. Other DNA variants within this sample encode the same CDR3.

This receptor was identified in an adult who received the AZD1222 COVID-19 vaccine. The sequences come from peripheral blood, collected 28 days after the second AZD1222 dose. The rearrangement links TRBV12-3 or TRBV12-4 to TRBJ1-1; D call uncertain. DNA of the CDR3: TGTGCCAGCAGTTTCTCAAACACTGAAGCTTTCTTT. It yields the protein CASSFSNTEAFF.